These 28 T cell receptor beta chains came from one sample sequenced in a study of shared clonotypes between healthy human individuals (dated by TCRdb to between 2020 and 2021). Libraries came from the immunoSEQ multiplex PCR assay. The source is immuneACCESS, and TCRdb retained only in-frame sequences with V and J called. Part of the clones is not carried over; for the studies checked, unresolved V genes explain less than half of this, and the remainder is unexplained. Here the sample has hundreds of thousands of clones; 95% to 98% occur a single time. The top ten hold approximately 0.057% of the sample. The sequenced sample was naive CD4+ T cells sorted from blood. This sample's cell subset or site label indicates: CD45RA+ positively selected. These receptors all stem from a woman aged 25 to 39 in good health.

The CDR3 is CASGAGEGGAKNIQYF. Here the CDR3 DNA reads TGTGCCAGTGGAGCGGGAGAAGGGGGGGCCAAAAACATTCAGTACTTC. The chain has TRBV19 and TRBJ2-4; 8 bases map to TRBD2. CDR3 length equals 16 residues. With V trimmed by 8 bases and J by 1 base, 10 bases remained unmatched. Germline V gives CDR1 LNHDA, CDR2 SQIVND (reference sequence). Based on the CDR3 plus reference TRBV19 and TRBJ2-4, the full variable domain is DGGITQSPKYLFRKEGQNVTLSCEQNLNHDAMYWYRQDPGQGLRLIYYSQIVNDFQKGDIAEGYSVSREKKESFPLTVTSAQKNPTAFYLCASGAGEGGAKNIQYFGAGTRLSVL.

Details on this clone: The same CDR3 also results from other DNA sequences found in this sample. This chain uses TRBV19 with TRBJ1-1, with 8 bases identical to TRBD1. CDR3 size: 12 residues. V lost 6 bases, J lost 5 bases, and 2 bases stayed unmatched. CDR1 and CDR2 (germline): LNHDA, SQIVND (reference sequence). DNA of the CDR3: TGTGCCAGTAGCCGACAGGGGACTGAAGCTTTCTTT. It translates to CASSRQGTEAFF.

This clone was observed a few times. J is TRBJ2-5 and V is TRBV29-1; 7 positions agree with TRBD1. Trimming cost V 7 bases and J 2 bases; bases outside gene matches: 10. This CDR3 is built from 14 residues. The germline gives CDR1 SQVTM, CDR2 ANQGSEA. The DNA for the CDR3 is TGCAGCGCCCTCAGAGGGACAGCACAAGAGACCCAGTACTTC. Protein: CSALRGTAQETQYF. The full variable domain, rest sourced from reference TRBV29-1 and TRBJ2-5, is SAVISQKPSRDICQRGTSLTIQCQVDSQVTMMFWYRQQPGQSLTLIATANQGSEATYESGFVIDKFPISRPNLTFSTLTVSNMSPEDSSIYLCSALRGTAQETQYFGPGTRLLVL.

This sequence joins TRBV7-3 and TRBJ2-3, with TRBD2 matching 14 bases. Trimming removed 5 bases from V and 4 bases from J; junction bases left unmatched: 5. Germline V gives CDR1 SGHTA, CDR2 FQGTGA. The CDR3 is 16 residues long. The CDR3 spells CASSLGLAGGADTQYF. DNA for the CDR3: TGTGCCAGCAGCCTCGGACTAGCGGGAGGCGCAGATACGCAGTATTTT.

The chain recombines TRBV29-1 with TRBJ1-5; tentatively, D is TRBD1 (5 bases). The V end lost 4 bases, the J end lost 9 bases, and 13 bases lay between the germline ends. CDR1 is SQVTM, CDR2 ANQGSEA, per germline. The length of the CDR3 is 12 residues. As DNA, the CDR3 is TGCAGCGTTGTGCAGGGCCTCGGGCCCCAGCATTTT. Its protein product is CSVVQGLGPQHF.

This clone was seen a handful of times. This sequence joins TRBV4-1 and TRBJ2-1; a possible D gene is TRBD2 (6 bases). Germline V CDR1 and CDR2: MGHRA, YSYEKL. Between the trimmed V and J ends, which lost 0 bases and 4 bases, there was a span of 13 bases. This CDR3 has 16 residues. CDR3 amino acids: CASSQDGSGPYNEQFF. The CDR3 region has the DNA TGCGCCAGCAGCCAAGATGGGAGCGGGCCGTACAATGAGCAGTTCTTC.

This chain uses TRBV7-9 with TRBJ1-1; D unclear. Germline CDR1 reads SEHNR; CDR2 reads FQNEAQ (reference sequence). Trimming took 4 bases from V and 3 from J, leaving 6 bases between them. This CDR3 comprises 12 residues. CDR3 nucleotides: TGTGCCAGCAGCTCTATGGACACTGAAGCTTTCTTT. It translates to CASSSMDTEAFF.

This chain links TRBV15 with TRBJ1-2; 9 bases fit TRBD1. CDR1 and CDR2 (germline): LNHNV, YYDKDF (reference sequence). CDR3 length equals 16 residues. Trimming at V came to 2 bases and at J to 8 bases, leaving 12 bases not matched to a gene. CDR3 nucleotides: TGTGCCACCAGCAGATTGACAGGGGGGTTTCGTGGAGGCTACACCTTC. Translating it yields CATSRLTGGFRGGYTF.

The J gene is TRBJ1-1, the V gene TRBV28; D is possibly TRBD1 (5 bases). The CDR3 totals 12 residues. V was shortened by 5 bases and J by 4 bases, with 8 bases between the two germline ends. CDR1 MDHEN and CDR2 SYDVKM come from the germline V gene. The DNA of the CDR3 is TGTGCCAGCAGTGGGGGTGTCACTGAAGCTTTCTTT. This sequence encodes CASSGGVTEAFF.

This chain links TRBV30 with TRBJ2-1; 9 nucleotides match TRBD2. The germline V gene has CDR1 GTSNPN and CDR2 SVGIG (reference sequence). With V trimmed by 3 bases and J by 4 bases, 13 bases remained unmatched. The CDR3 is 17 amino acids. The CDR3 reads CAWSAPLLAGDYNEQFF. The DNA for the CDR3 is TGTGCCTGGAGCGCCCCCCTACTAGCGGGCGATTACAATGAGCAGTTCTTC.

V is TRBV19 and J is TRBJ1-5; 12 bases align to TRBD1. J gave up 6 bases and V 7 bases, and 4 bases lay outside the gene matches. CDR3 length equals 14 residues. CDR1 LNHDA and CDR2 SQIVND come from the germline V gene (reference sequence). The CDR3 region is CASTGTGGSQPQHF. The DNA for the CDR3 is TGTGCCAGTACCGGGACAGGGGGCTCTCAGCCCCAGCATTTT.

The gene calls are TRBV28 and TRBJ1-3; possibly TRBD1 for D (5 bases). CDR1 and CDR2 from the germline V gene are MDHEN and SYDVKM. CDR3 length: 14 amino acids. V was shortened by 6 bases and J by 3 bases, with 12 bases between the two germline ends. The CDR3 reads CASRPTGLGNTIYF. CDR3 nucleotides: TGTGCCAGCAGGCCTACGGGGCTTGGAAACACCATATATTTT.

DNA for the CDR3: TGCAGCGCTCGCGGGGTGGTGACTAAGACAGATACGCAGTATTTT. It specifies CSARGVVTKTDTQYF. The chain is built from TRBV29-1 and TRBJ2-3; perhaps TRBD2 as D (6 bases). The V end was cut by 7 bases, the J end by 3 bases, with 20 bases between. CDR1 and CDR2 from the germline V gene are SQVTM and ANQGSEA. The CDR3 has 15 amino acids.

This sequence joins TRBV5-6 and TRBJ2-5; the D gene is possibly TRBD1 (6 bases). The CDR3 runs to 15 residues. Trimming took 2 bases from V and 5 from J, leaving 16 bases between them. Germline-derived CDR1 and CDR2 are SGHDT and YYEEEE. The CDR3 sequence: CASSFAASGVETQYF. As DNA, the CDR3 is TGTGCCAGCAGCTTCGCGGCTTCAGGGGTGGAGACCCAGTACTTC.

The chain has TRBV4-1 and TRBJ2-3; D uncertain. The CDR3 runs 14 residues. Germline assignment: CDR1 MGHRA and CDR2 YSYEKL. Trimming took off 1 base at V and 1 base at J, with 6 bases between the two ends. CDR3 DNA: TGCGCCAGCAGCCAAGGGGTGGGCACAGATACGCAGTATTTT. This translates into CASSQGVGTDTQYF.

This clone was counted a single time. This rearrangement joins TRBV6-5 to TRBJ1-3, with a weak D call TRBD1 (5 bases). CDR3 length: 13 residues. Germline CDR1 is MNHEY and CDR2 is SVGAGI. Trimming pared 6 bases from V and 8 bases from J, leaving 14 bases between. Written as DNA, the CDR3 is TGTGCCAGCAGGCGGGACTCCACGGACACCATATATTTT. Translating it yields CASRRDSTDTIYF.

This sequence joins TRBV28 and TRBJ2-7, with 9 bases lining up with TRBD1. Germline trimming cut 4 bases from V and 2 bases from J; bases unmatched to any gene: 9. Looked up from germline, CDR1 is MDHEN and CDR2 is SYDVKM. CDR3 length: 16 residues. In DNA form, the CDR3 reads TGTGCCAGCAGTTCTCCCGGGACAGGGTTGACCTACGAGCAGTACTTC. Translated, it gives CASSSPGTGLTYEQYF.

The chain employs TRBV4-1 and TRBJ2-7, with 7 nucleotides matching TRBD2. The length of the CDR3 is 15 residues. Germline V gene lookup returns CDR1 MGHRA and CDR2 YSYEKL. J lost 1 base, V lost 0 bases, and 3 bases had no gene match. DNA of the CDR3: TGCGCCAGCAGCCAAGATGAGCGGGGTTCCTACGAGCAGTACTTC. Its translation: CASSQDERGSYEQYF.

The CDR3 is CASSQAVNTGELFF. The CDR3 DNA reads TGTGCCAGCAGCCAGGCGGTGAACACCGGGGAGCTGTTTTTT. The V gene is TRBV7-9, the J gene TRBJ2-2; D is unclear. CDR3 length: 14 amino acids. The V gene's germline CDR1 is SEHNR and CDR2 FQNEAQ (reference sequence). V lost 5 bases and J 1 base, leaving 8 bases between the germline ends.

V usage is TRBV5-6 and J usage is TRBJ2-7; a possible D gene is TRBD2 (6 bases). The length of the CDR3 is 17 residues. V lost 0 bases, J lost 0 bases, and 16 bases lay in between. The germline CDR1 and CDR2 sequences are SGHDT and YYEEEE. The chain's CDR3 is CASSLEGRGGSSYEQYF. The CDR3, as DNA: TGTGCCAGCAGCTTGGAGGGTAGGGGAGGTAGCTCCTACGAGCAGTACTTC.

This clone has just one count. The chain employs TRBV6-5 and TRBJ1-4; TRBD1 might be the D (6 bases). Trimming left V 5 bases short and J 3 bases short, with 10 bases between. This CDR3 region has 14 residues. Germline lookup yields CDR1 MNHEY and CDR2 SVGAGI. In DNA form, the CDR3 reads TGTGCCAGCAGTCGACAGGTGGCTAATGAAAAACTGTTTTTT. Translated, it gives CASSRQVANEKLFF.

About this clone itself: The same CDR3 is also encoded by other DNA sequences in this sample. The chain employs TRBV6-5 and TRBJ2-7, with D perhaps given as TRBD1 or TRBD2 (5 bases each). With 0 bases removed from V and 5 bases from J, the gap between germline ends came to 5 bases. The CDR3 covers 12 residues. Germline CDR1 is MNHEY and CDR2 is SVGAGI. The CDR3 sequence: CASSYSGDEQYF. CDR3 bases: TGTGCCAGCAGTTACTCGGGGGACGAGCAGTACTTC.

V gene TRBV5-1 combines with J gene TRBJ2-1; possibly TRBD1 for D (6 bases). V was trimmed by 2 bases and J by 7 bases, leaving 13 bases between them. The CDR3 length is 14 residues. From germline, CDR1 is SGHRS and CDR2 YFSETQ. CDR3 loop: CASSFSGAENEQFF. The CDR3, as DNA: TGCGCCAGCAGCTTTTCAGGGGCCGAAAATGAGCAGTTCTTC.

V is TRBV2 and J is TRBJ2-6, with a weak D call TRBD2 (7 bases). This CDR3 spans 13 amino acids. Trimming took off 11 bases at V and 2 bases at J, with 10 bases between the two ends. The V gene's germline CDR1 is SNHLY and CDR2 FYNNEI. CDR3 loop: CAGGGAGANVLTF. For the CDR3, the DNA is TGTGCCGGAGGGGGGGCTGGGGCCAACGTCCTGACTTTC.

This clone was seen only once. The V and J genes are TRBV6-5 and TRBJ2-2, with 7 bases matching TRBD1. Germline-derived CDR1 and CDR2 are MNHEY and SVGAGI. The CDR3 sequence is 14 residues long. V was pared by 7 bases and J by 7 bases, with 9 bases of the junction left unmatched. The CDR3 region is CASKQRGRLGELFF. In nucleotides, the CDR3 is TGTGCCAGCAAACAAAGGGGGCGCCTCGGGGAGCTGTTTTTT.

The chain links TRBV20-1 to TRBJ2-1; tentative D call: TRBD2 (5 bases). Germline V lookup: CDR1 DFQATT, CDR2 SNEGSKA (reference sequence). This CDR3 comprises 10 residues. Trimming removed 6 bases from V and 9 bases from J, with 9 bases in between. The CDR3 loop reads CSAYSVEQFF. The CDR3, as DNA: TGCAGTGCCTATAGCGTTGAGCAGTTCTTC.

The chain has TRBV11-3 and TRBJ2-7; TRBD2 aligns across 10 bases. The J segment lost 4 bases and the V segment lost 3 bases, leaving 6 bases of the junction unmatched. CDR1 is SGHNT, CDR2 YENEEA, per germline. The CDR3 consists of 15 residues. The CDR3 is CASSLSSGSWYEQYF. DNA for the CDR3: TGTGCCAGCAGCTTGTCTAGCGGGAGCTGGTACGAGCAGTACTTC.

A note on this clone: Other DNA sequences in the sample encode the same CDR3. V gene TRBV29-1 combines with J gene TRBJ1-2; tentatively, D is TRBD1 (5 bases). Germline V gives CDR1 SQVTM, CDR2 ANQGSEA. The V end lost 4 bases, the J end lost 3 bases, and 6 bases lay between the germline ends. CDR3 length: 11 amino acids. The CDR3 sequence is CSVGRDYGYTF. The CDR3, as DNA: TGCAGCGTTGGCAGGGACTATGGCTACACCTTC.